These T cell receptor beta chains were read from a single sample in a study of early T cells in non-severe SARS-CoV-2 infection. TCRdb processed the 5' RACE reads anew with MiXCR; each CDR3 protein has one entry. The sample consists of roughly 41,000 distinct CDR3 sequences, 4.5% to 5% of them appearing once. The sample was whole blood. The receptors here all came from an adult who was a healthcare worker with PCR-confirmed SARS-CoV-2 infection or an uninfected control (not recorded which). The conserved cysteine and the conserved F or W are not part of the CDR3 here.

TRBV4-1	TRBJ2-3	ASSQEASPSTDTQY
TRBV6-2/TRBV6-3	TRBJ2-3	ASSAPNRADTQY
TRBV9	TRBJ2-1	ASSSGTGGVRNEQF
TRBV5-1	TRBJ1-1	ASRGAGDVEAF
TRBV5-8	TRBJ1-5	ASSLAQPQH
TRBV28	TRBJ2-7	ASSLAREQY
TRBV30	TRBJ2-7	AWNRDSPYEQY
TRBV20-1	TRBJ2-1	SARVVGTSGSNEQF
TRBV5-1	TRBJ2-5	ASSDGRQQETQY
TRBV5-1	TRBJ1-5	ASSLEGRGGNQPQH
TRBV6-1	TRBJ1-2	ASEGRAYGYT
TRBV3-1	TRBJ2-2	ASSQAVYTGELF
TRBV11-2	TRBJ2-2	ASRTGTGSTGELF
TRBV9	TRBJ2-1	ASSVVASGFRNEQF
TRBV4-1	TRBJ1-4	ASSQIIGEKLF
TRBV7-9	TRBJ1-1	ASSARDRSSAREAF
TRBV7-9	TRBJ2-3	ASTPLAGFTDTQY
TRBV11-2	TRBJ2-5	ASSRGQTQETQY
TRBV20-1	TRBJ1-5	SAGTGRGEQPQH
TRBV7-6	TRBJ2-5	ASRPIEGETQY
TRBV30	TRBJ1-5	AYASRDNQPQH
TRBV9	TRBJ2-3	ASSVGGQITDTQY
TRBV6-5	TRBJ1-4	ASGPREKLF
TRBV5-1	TRBJ2-4	ASSLDAEAKNIQY
TRBV7-8	TRBJ1-2	ASSPGPLYGYT
TRBV12-3/TRBV12-4	TRBJ1-4	ASSDRGLDEKLF
TRBV19	TRBJ2-1	ASSLFTGGYEQF
TRBV3-1	TRBJ1-2	ASSQSFRGRNGYT
TRBV20-1	TRBJ1-2	STLPQGGSNYGYT
TRBV9	TRBJ2-4	ASSVDQRADIQY
TRBV5-1	TRBJ2-1	ASSFGIAGGPSYNEQF
TRBV10-3	TRBJ2-7	AIKTGTDSYEQY
TRBV3-1	TRBJ2-5	ASSPALDSQETQY
TRBV5-8	TRBJ1-6	ASSPTGGQNYNSPLH
TRBV4-2	TRBJ2-2	ASSQEDGLIGELF
TRBV6-2/TRBV6-3	TRBJ2-4	ASSYVGRMGIQY
TRBV4-3	TRBJ1-5	ASSQDRGQSQH
TRBV4-2	TRBJ2-3	ASSPTSWRDTQC
TRBV9	TRBJ2-2	ASSVEGGRRTGELF
TRBV28	TRBJ2-2	ASSILLLAGGPGELF
TRBV2	TRBJ2-1	ASHPQGSSYNEQF
TRBV7-2	TRBJ2-5	ASSFSGTGKETQY
TRBV7-2	TRBJ2-3	ASIVGGSTDTQY
TRBV20-1	TRBJ2-7	SAFQREAVLEQY
TRBV5-5	TRBJ1-2	ASSLFWVNYGYT